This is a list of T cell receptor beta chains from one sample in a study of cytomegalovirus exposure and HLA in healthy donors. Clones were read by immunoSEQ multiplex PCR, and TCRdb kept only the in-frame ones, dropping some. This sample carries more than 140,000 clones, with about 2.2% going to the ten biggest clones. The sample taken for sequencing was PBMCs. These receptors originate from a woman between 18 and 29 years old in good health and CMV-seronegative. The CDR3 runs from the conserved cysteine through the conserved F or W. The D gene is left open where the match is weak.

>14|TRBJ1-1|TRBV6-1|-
CASSEGGYDTEAFF
TGTGCCAGCAGTGAAGGCGGCTATGACACTGAAGCTTTCTTT
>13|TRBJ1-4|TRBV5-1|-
CASGSGRSEKLFF
TGCGCCAGCGGATCGGGGAGGAGTGAAAAACTGTTTTTT
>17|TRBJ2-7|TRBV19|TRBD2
CASSIARLAGGPIEQYF
TGTGCCAGTAGTATAGCTCGGCTAGCGGGAGGGCCGATCGAGCAGTACTTC
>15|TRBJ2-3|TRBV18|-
CASSPQQRSTDTQYF
TGTGCCAGCTCACCACAGCAGCGCAGCACAGATACGCAGTATTTT
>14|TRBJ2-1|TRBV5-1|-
CASMVGQEVNEQFF
TGCGCCAGCATGGTCGGTCAGGAGGTTAATGAGCAGTTCTTC
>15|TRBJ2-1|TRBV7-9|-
CASSVPAATYNEQFF
TGTGCCAGCAGCGTGCCAGCGGCAACCTACAATGAGCAGTTCTTC
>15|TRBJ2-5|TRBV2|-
CASVRDGGVIETQYF
TGTGCCAGCGTCAGGGATGGCGGGGTCATAGAGACCCAGTACTTC
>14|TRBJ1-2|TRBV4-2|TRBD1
CASSQGQGSYGYTF
TGTGCCAGCAGCCAGGGACAGGGGAGCTATGGCTACACCTTC
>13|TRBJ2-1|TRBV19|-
CASSMADNNEQFF
TGTGCCAGTAGTATGGCGGACAACAATGAGCAGTTCTTC
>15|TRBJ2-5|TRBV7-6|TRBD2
CASTLLAGPQETQYF
TGTGCCAGCACCCTACTAGCGGGACCACAAGAGACCCAGTACTTC
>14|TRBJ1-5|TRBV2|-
CASRDTGPNQPQHF
TGTGCCAGCAGGGACACAGGGCCTAATCAGCCCCAGCATTTT
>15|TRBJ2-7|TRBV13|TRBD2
CASRRREGRSYEQYF
TGTGCCAGCAGGAGACGGGAGGGGCGGTCCTACGAGCAGTACTTC
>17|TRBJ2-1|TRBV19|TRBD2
CASSSGKLAGAYNEQFF
TGTGCCAGTAGTAGCGGAAAACTAGCGGGAGCATACAATGAGCAGTTCTTC
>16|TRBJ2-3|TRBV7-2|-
CASSLGFGASTDTQYF
TGTGCCAGCAGCTTAGGGTTTGGGGCTAGCACAGATACGCAGTATTTT
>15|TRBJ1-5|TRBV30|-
CAWSPLGRANQPQHF
TGTGCCTGGAGCCCCCTGGGGAGGGCCAATCAGCCCCAGCATTTT
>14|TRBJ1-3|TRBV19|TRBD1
CASGTGGSGNTIYF
TGTGCCAGTGGAACAGGGGGCTCTGGAAACACCATATATTTT
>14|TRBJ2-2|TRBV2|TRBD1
CASRQGDNTGELFF
TGTGCCAGCAGACAGGGGGATAACACCGGGGAGCTGTTTTTT
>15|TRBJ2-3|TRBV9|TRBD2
CASSATGLAGVAQYF
TGTGCCAGCAGCGCAACTGGACTAGCGGGAGTAGCGCAGTATTTT
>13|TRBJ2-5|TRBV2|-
CASFQGVGETQYF
TGTGCCAGCTTCCAGGGCGTGGGTGAGACCCAGTACTTC
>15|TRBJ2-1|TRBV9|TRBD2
CASSGGLAGGNEQFF
TGTGCCAGCAGCGGGGGACTAGCGGGAGGGAATGAGCAGTTCTTC
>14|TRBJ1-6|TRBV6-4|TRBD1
CASSDGQDNSPLHF
TGTGCCAGCAGTGACGGACAGGATAATTCACCCCTCCACTTT
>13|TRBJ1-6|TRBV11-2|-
CASSLGEGSPLHF
TGTGCCAGCAGCTTGGGGGAGGGCTCACCCCTCCACTTT
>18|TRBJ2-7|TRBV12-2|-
CASRLSPPLDRPHYEQYF
TGTGCAAGTCGCTTGTCCCCCCCCCTGGACAGGCCGCACTACGAGCAGTACTTC
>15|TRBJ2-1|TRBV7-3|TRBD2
CASSRRGDRENEQFF
TGTGCCAGCAGCCGTCGGGGGGATAGGGAAAATGAGCAGTTCTTC
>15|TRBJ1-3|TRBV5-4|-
CASSFGGDSGNTIYF
TGTGCCAGCAGCTTCGGGGGAGACTCTGGAAACACCATATATTTT
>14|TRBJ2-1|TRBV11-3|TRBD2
CASSFGLAGGEQFF
TGTGCCAGCAGCTTCGGACTAGCGGGGGGGGAGCAGTTCTTC
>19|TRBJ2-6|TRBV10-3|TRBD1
CAISVRLPGQGSGANVLTF
TGTGCCATCAGTGTAAGACTGCCGGGACAGGGCTCTGGGGCCAACGTCCTGACTTTC
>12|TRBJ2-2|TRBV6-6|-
CASITGSGELFF
TGTGCCAGCATTACAGGGTCCGGGGAGCTGTTTTTT
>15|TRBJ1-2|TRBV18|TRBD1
CASLALTGRLFGYTF
TGTGCCAGCTTAGCCCTGACAGGGCGCCTATTCGGCTACACCTTC
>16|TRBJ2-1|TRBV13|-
CASSLVAGSSYNEQFF
TGTGCCAGCAGCTTAGTGGCGGGGAGCTCCTACAATGAGCAGTTCTTC
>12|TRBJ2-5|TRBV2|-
CASSDTPETQYF
TGTGCCAGCAGTGACACACCAGAGACCCAGTACTTC
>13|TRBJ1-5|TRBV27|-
CASSSRGIGPQHF
TGTGCCAGCAGTTCCAGGGGTATCGGGCCCCAGCATTTT
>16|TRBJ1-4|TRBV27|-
CASSLLRGSPNEKLFF
TGTGCCAGCAGTTTGTTGAGAGGCTCCCCTAATGAAAAACTGTTTTTT
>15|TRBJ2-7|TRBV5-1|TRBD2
CASSLGASGNNEQYF
TGCGCCAGCAGCTTGGGCGCTAGCGGGAACAACGAGCAGTACTTC
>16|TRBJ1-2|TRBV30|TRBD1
CAWSIPGQGQWDGYTF
TGTGCCTGGAGTATACCGGGACAGGGGCAATGGGATGGCTACACCTTC
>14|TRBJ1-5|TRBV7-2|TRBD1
CATGGPLSNQPQHF
TGTGCGACAGGGGGGCCGCTTAGCAATCAGCCCCAGCATTTT
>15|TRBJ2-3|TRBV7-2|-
CASSSSTGNTDTQYF
TGTGCCAGCAGCTCCTCAACGGGGAACACAGATACGCAGTATTTT
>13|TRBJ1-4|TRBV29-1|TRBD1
CSARTGGNEKLFF
TGCAGCGCCAGGACAGGGGGGAATGAAAAACTGTTTTTT
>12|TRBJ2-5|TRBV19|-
CASSPPSGTQYF
TGTGCCAGTAGTCCCCCCAGTGGGACCCAGTACTTC
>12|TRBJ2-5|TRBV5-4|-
CASSLTGGTQYF
TGTGCCAGCAGCTTGACGGGTGGGACCCAGTACTTC
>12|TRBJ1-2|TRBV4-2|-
CASSHDMGGYTF
TGTGCCAGCAGCCACGACATGGGTGGCTACACCTTC
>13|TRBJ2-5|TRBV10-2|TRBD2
CASRGGLLETQYF
TGCGCCAGCCGGGGGGGCCTTCTCGAGACCCAGTACTTC